This T cell receptor (beta chain) was found in a study of graft-versus-host responses after intestinal transplantation. Study-wide results and limits: When patients had graft-donor T cell macrochimerism, their allografts held high graft-versus-host to host-versus-graft clonal ratios. Recipient marrow held GvH clones, some first seen in ileum or blood.

Notes on this clone: Antigen: not known.

There are 15 residues in the CDR3. CDR1 is SEHNR, CDR2 FQNEAQ, per germline (reference sequence). The ends lost 1 base at V and 9 bases at J; junction bases unmatched: 10. Profiled with immunoSEQ multiplex PCR; TCRdb holds only in-frame clones, not every one. The repertoire holds some 16,000 clones, with around 82% as singletons. Tissue processing of the graft released intraepithelial and lamina propria lymphocytes from it. The source of this sequence is a human patient who received an intestinal transplant, so some T cells may come from the graft donor. This chain links TRBV7-9 with TRBJ2-7; 9 bases agree with TRBD1. Sequences were derived from ileum tissue, sampled 17 days after transplant. CDR3 coding DNA: TGTGCCAGCAGCTTAGGCCCTGGGACAGGGTACCGGCAGTACTTC. Amino acids: CASSLGPGTGYRQYF.